What follows are 22 T cell receptor beta chains derived from one specimen sequenced in a study of blood T cell repertoires in COVID-19. Some clones are missing from TCRdb's copy, which holds only in-frame ones; the method was immunoSEQ multiplex PCR. Among about 38,000 clones listed, under 90% were seen once. The sample was peripheral blood. Receptors originate from a man in his sixties with COVID-19, enrolled during active disease.

This clone was picked up one time. This chain connects TRBV19 to TRBJ1-1; D is ambiguous. CDR1 LNHDA and CDR2 SQIVND come from the germline V gene (reference sequence). The CDR3 extends over 17 amino acids. The germline V and J ends were trimmed by 5 bases and 0 bases, with 19 bases remaining between them. CDR3 nucleotide sequence: TGTGCCAGTAGTCCCCCGTCCACCCAGGCGTTGAACACTGAAGCTTTCTTT. The encoded protein is CASSPPSTQALNTEAFF.

The chain couples TRBV5-8 to TRBJ1-6, with TRBD1 identical over 11 bases. Per the germline V gene, CDR1 is SGHTS and CDR2 is YDEGEE. V was clipped by 6 bases and J by 9 bases; unmatched bases: 8. The CDR3 runs to 15 residues. In DNA, the CDR3 is TGTGCCAGCACCGCACGGACAGGGGGCGCTTCACCCCTCCACTTT. Translating it yields CASTARTGGASPLHF.

The chain recombines TRBV5-1 with TRBJ2-3; maybe TRBD2 (5 bases). V was pared by 2 bases and J by 7 bases, with 5 bases between. Germline assignment: CDR1 SGHRS and CDR2 YFSETQ. There are 11 residues in the CDR3. The CDR3 protein is CASSFGNTQYF. CDR3 bases: TGCGCCAGCAGCTTCGGGAATACGCAGTATTTT. Complete variable domain (other parts from reference TRBV5-1 and TRBJ2-3): KAGVTQTPRYLIKTRGQQVTLSCSPISGHRSVSWYQQTPGQGLQFLFEYFSETQRNKGNFPGRFSGRQFSNSRSEMNVSTLELGDSALYLCASSFGNTQYFGPGTRLTVL.

This clone was counted once. The rearrangement joins TRBV10-2 to TRBJ2-7, with D unclear. CDR1 is WSHSY and CDR2 is SAAADI in the germline V gene. V lost 1 base and J 3 bases, leaving 16 bases between the germline ends. The CDR3 has 16 amino acids. This CDR3 reads CASSEYRPSRSYEQYF. CDR3 DNA sequence: TGCGCCAGCAGTGAGTACCGACCGTCGAGGAGCTACGAGCAGTACTTC.

The V call is TRBV2, the J call TRBJ1-1, with 7 bases that match TRBD1. With 6 bases clipped from V and 6 bases from J, the junction kept 16 bases outside the gene matches. The CDR3 loop spans 16 amino acids. Germline CDR1 is SNHLY and CDR2 is FYNNEI. The CDR3 here is CASRTGNNRGIAEAFF. The CDR3 DNA reads TGTGCCAGCAGAACCGGGAATAACAGGGGAATCGCTGAAGCTTTCTTT.

The genes are TRBV6-4 and TRBJ1-2; D is undetermined. Trimming took 6 bases from V and 8 from J, leaving 10 bases between them. Germline CDR1 MRHNA, CDR2 SNTAGT. This CDR3 has 11 residues. In nucleotides, the CDR3 is TGTGCCAGCAGAGAGGGAAGGGGCTACACCTTC. Residues: CASREGRGYTF.

The J gene is TRBJ2-3, the V gene TRBV27; D may be TRBD2 (6 bases). The ends were cut back, 8 bases at V and 2 bases at J, with 11 bases in the middle. Germline CDR1 MNHEY, CDR2 SMNVEV (reference sequence). The CDR3 is 13 residues long. The CDR3 sequence: CASLDYLTDTQYF. The CDR3 DNA reads as TGTGCCAGCCTGGACTACCTCACAGATACGCAGTATTTT.

The chain couples TRBV19 to TRBJ2-7; 11 positions match TRBD1. Germline-derived CDR1 and CDR2 are LNHDA and SQIVND (reference sequence). This CDR3 is 13 amino acids long. Trimming cost V 10 bases and J 1 base; bases outside gene matches: 3. The CDR3 region has the DNA TGTGCCACAGGGACAGGGGGGTCCTACGAGCAGTACTTC. Translating it yields CATGTGGSYEQYF.

The chain joins TRBV21-1 to TRBJ1-4. TRBV21-1 is termed a pseudogene. The CDR3 covers 14 residues. The DNA of the CDR3 is TGTGCCAGCAGCAAAGCAGCGAGAGGGGAAAAACTGTTTTTT. This sequence encodes CASSKAARGEKLFF.

The rearrangement uses TRBV29-1 and TRBJ1-2; no clear D gene. Trimming shortened V by 6 bases and J by 0 bases, and 11 bases separated the two germline ends. Germline V lookup: CDR1 SQVTM, CDR2 ANQGSEA. The CDR3 loop spans 13 amino acids. The CDR3 DNA reads TGCAGCGTGACACCTCCAGCTAACTATGGCTACACCTTC. Translated: CSVTPPANYGYTF.

The V and J genes are TRBV9 and TRBJ2-2; perhaps TRBD1 as D (6 bases). Germline V CDR1 and CDR2: SGDLS, YYNGEE. Trimming removed 3 bases at V and 4 bases at J, with 13 bases between. The CDR3 sequence is 15 residues long. The CDR3 coding sequence is TGTGCCAGCAGCGCACAGGGAGTGGGCACCGGGGAGCTGTTTTTT. This sequence encodes CASSAQGVGTGELFF.

The chain employs TRBV5-1 and TRBJ1-2, with 7 bases lining up with TRBD1. Germline CDR1 and CDR2: SGHRS and YFSETQ. Germline trimming cut 4 bases from V and 7 bases from J; bases unmatched to any gene: 7. This CDR3 is built from 13 residues. The CDR3 is CASSQGGTAGYTF. CDR3 nucleotide sequence: TGCGCCAGCAGCCAGGGGGGAACGGCTGGCTACACCTTC.

This chain joins TRBV20-1 and TRBJ1-2; tentatively, D is TRBD1 (5 bases). Trimming left V 3 bases short and J 4 bases short, with 12 bases between. The CDR3 totals 13 residues. Germline V CDR1 and CDR2: DFQATT, SNEGSKA (reference sequence). CDR3 in amino acids: CSASMGRAYGYTF. The CDR3 nucleotides are TGCAGTGCTAGTATGGGCAGGGCCTATGGCTACACCTTC.

The table lists this clone with a few counts. The chain is built from TRBV3-1 (or the pseudogene TRBV3-2) and TRBJ1-1; possible D gene TRBD1, 5 bases. This CDR3 region has 14 residues. Trimming removed 1 base from V and 4 bases from J, with 10 bases in between. CDR1 and CDR2 (germline): LGHDT, YNNKEL (reference sequence). CDR3 coding DNA: TGTGCCAGCAGCCAAGTGGGGGGGACCACTGAAGCTTTCTTT. This translates into CASSQVGGTTEAFF.

V is TRBV20-1 and J is TRBJ1-1; D is ambiguous. The germline CDR1 and CDR2 sequences are DFQATT and SNEGSKA (reference sequence). CDR3 length: 11 residues. V was clipped by 4 bases and J by 1 base, with 4 bases between them. CDR3: CSATGNTEAFF. CDR3 nucleotide sequence: TGCAGTGCTACAGGGAACACTGAAGCTTTCTTT.

This clone was seen only once. One junction end disagrees with the germline gene, perhaps due to a read error. The gene calls are TRBV12-3 or TRBV12-4 and TRBJ1-5; D gene unclear. CDR3 size: 12 residues. The CDR3 sequence is CASSSTLQHQHF. The CDR3 DNA follows: TGTGCCAGCAGTTCTACCCTACAGCACCAGCATTTT.

The V call is TRBV3-1 (or the pseudogene TRBV3-2), the J call TRBJ2-7, with 11 bases identical to TRBD1. CDR1 is LGHDT, CDR2 YNNKEL, per germline (reference sequence). Trimming removed 4 bases from V and 4 bases from J; junction bases left unmatched: 6. The CDR3 is 15 amino acids. In nucleotides, the CDR3 is TGTGCCAGCAGCCCCACCGGGACAGGGGGGTACGAGCAGTACTTC. Residues: CASSPTGTGGYEQYF.

This chain joins TRBV7-3 and TRBJ1-3; D is ambiguous. Germline CDR1 SGHTA, CDR2 FQGTGA. The V gene lost 2 bases and the J gene lost 9 bases, with 14 bases spanning the gap. The CDR3 sequence is 14 residues long. CDR3 in DNA: TGTGCCAGCAGCTTATCCACCGGGGTGGGCACCATATATTTT. Protein sequence: CASSLSTGVGTIYF. Drawing the rest from reference TRBV7-3 and TRBJ1-3, the complete variable domain is GAGVSQTPSNKVTEKGKYVELRCDPISGHTALYWYRQSLGQGPEFLIYFQGTGAADDSGLPNDRFFAVRPEGSVSTLKIQRTERGDSAVYLCASSLSTGVGTIYFGEGSWLTVV.

This clone came up a few times. CDR3 amino acids: CASSLQGGTYNEQFF. CDR3 sequence (DNA): TGCGCCAGCAGCCTCCAGGGGGGCACCTACAATGAGCAGTTCTTC. The gene calls are TRBV4-1 and TRBJ2-1; perhaps TRBD1 as D (7 bases). There are 15 residues in the CDR3. The V gene lost 4 bases and the J gene lost 2 bases, with 12 bases spanning the gap. Germline CDR1 reads MGHRA; CDR2 reads YSYEKL.

The gene calls are TRBV10-2 and TRBJ1-2; TRBD1 agrees at 11 bases. There are 15 residues in the CDR3. Germline V lookup: CDR1 WSHSY, CDR2 SAAADI. V lost 2 bases, J lost 7 bases, and 6 bases stayed unmatched. The CDR3 here is CASSERTGGSRGYTF. The CDR3 DNA is TGCGCCAGCAGTGAGAGGACAGGGGGCTCGCGTGGCTACACCTTC.

The chain uses TRBV11-2 and TRBJ1-6, with D unclear. There are 13 residues in the CDR3. V gave up 6 bases and J gave up 10 bases, with 13 bases separating them. Germline loops: CDR1 SGHAT, CDR2 FQNNGV. The CDR3 coding sequence is TGTGCCAGCAGTAAGGAGGTGATATCACCCCTCCACTTT. As protein: CASSKEVISPLHF.

The chain carries TRBV30 and TRBJ1-1; TRBD1 is a possible D gene (6 bases). V lost 3 bases and J lost 1, with 9 bases in between. Per germline, CDR1 GTSNPN and CDR2 SVGIG (reference sequence). The CDR3 loop spans 13 amino acids. In DNA, the CDR3 is TGTGCCTGGAGCTCGACAGGGAACACTGAAGCTTTCTTT. This gives the protein CAWSSTGNTEAFF.